What follows is one T cell receptor (beta chain) and its context. Germline trimming cut 9 bases from V and 7 bases from J; bases unmatched to any gene: 17. This CDR3 is 16 amino acids long. Germline CDR1 and CDR2: SGHNT and YYREEE (reference sequence). MiXCR, run by TCRdb on the RT-PCR reads, gives a single entry per CDR3 protein. The sample comprises approximately 720,000 distinct CDR3 sequences, 12% to 15% of which are singletons, and 3.6% rests with the top ten. Input material: memory CD4+ T cells from blood. The receptor's source is a female donor in good health, serving as a healthy control. The chain has TRBV5-4 and TRBJ2-2; 8 bases align to TRBD2. This CDR3 reads CAIRDFTGGGSGELFF. In nucleotides, the CDR3 is TGTGCCATCCGAGACTTTACTGGCGGGGGGAGCGGGGAGCTGTTTTTT.